The following is a T cell receptor beta chain sequence with its context. The sample belongs to a study of blood T cell repertoires in COVID-19. TCRdb's table, derived via immunoSEQ multiplex PCR, lists solely in-frame clones and lacks some. The sample lists about 88,000 clones, 75% to 90% occurring once. The germline CDR1 and CDR2 sequences are LNHDA and SQIVND (reference sequence). With 8 bases clipped from V and 3 bases from J, the junction kept 5 bases outside the gene matches. The CDR3 length is 14 residues. Sequencing input: peripheral blood. This chain uses TRBV19 with TRBJ2-2, with 8 nucleotides matching TRBD1. The TCR comes from a male donor with acute or convalescent COVID-19. The CDR3 DNA follows: TGTGCCAGTTTTAACAGGGGGGACACCGGGGAGCTGTTTTTT. It encodes CASFNRGDTGELFF. Full variable domain (rest looked up from reference TRBV19 and TRBJ2-2): DGGITQSPKYLFRKEGQNVTLSCEQNLNHDAMYWYRQDPGQGLRLIYYSQIVNDFQKGDIAEGYSVSREKKESFPLTVTSAQKNPTAFYLCASFNRGDTGELFFGEGSRLTVL.